This is a list of T cell receptor beta chains from one sample in a study of post-analysis software for immune sequencing data. Using its own MiXCR run on the PCR reads, TCRdb lists one record per CDR3 protein. The profile shows around 260,000 distinct CDR3 sequences, 35% to 40% of them singletons. Input material: blood. The receptors come from a girl aged 5-17 years with multiple sclerosis. Both conserved end residues are part of each CDR3. D genes are given only for firm matches. Clone sizes are given selectively: once, few, many, or a class where the clone is expanded.

j_call d_call clone_size v_call cdr3_nt cdr3_aa
TRBJ1-6 TRBD1 . TRBV7-2 TGTGCCAGCAGCTCTGGACAGGGGCTGCGGGATAATTCACCCCTCCACTTT CASSSGQGLRDNSPLHF
TRBJ2-1 . . TRBV20-1 TGCAGTGCTAGAGCTGGGACACCGAGTGAGCAGTTCTTC CSARAGTPSEQFF
TRBJ1-4 . . TRBV9 TGTGCCAGCAGCGTTGGGGTTGCAACTAATGAAAAACTGTTTTTT CASSVGVATNEKLFF
TRBJ2-7 TRBD1 . TRBV7-2 TGTGCCAGCAGCTTCGACAGGGCTGGCGAGCAGTACTTC CASSFDRAGEQYF
TRBJ1-4 TRBD1 few TRBV20-1 TGCAGTGCCAATGACAGGGATGAAAAACTGTTTTTT CSANDRDEKLFF
TRBJ2-3 . few TRBV5-1 TGCGCCAGCGAGGGGGGAAGCACAGATACGCAGTATTTT CASEGGSTDTQYF
TRBJ1-2 . many TRBV5-1 TGCGCCAGCAGCTTGGAGGGTTCTCAGTATGGCTACACCTTC CASSLEGSQYGYTF
TRBJ1-1 . many TRBV10-3 TGTGCCATCAGTCGCGCGGGCACCGACGCTGAAGCTTTCTTT CAISRAGTDAEAFF
TRBJ2-3 TRBD2 . TRBV6-2/TRBV6-3 TGTGCCAGCAGTTACTTCCTAGCGGGAGGGGCGGATACGCAGTATTTT CASSYFLAGGADTQYF
TRBJ2-1 TRBD1 many TRBV3-1 TGTGCCAGCAGGCAAGAGGGGGCCGCGTACAATGAGCAGTTCTTC CASRQEGAAYNEQFF
TRBJ2-3 TRBD2 . TRBV7-6 TGTGCCAGCAGTCTAGCGGGGTTCACAGATACGCAGTATTTT CASSLAGFTDTQYF
TRBJ2-6 . few TRBV14 TGTGCCAGCAGCCCCGCTGGGGCCAACGTCCTGACTTTC CASSPAGANVLTF
TRBJ2-5 . many TRBV10-3 TGTGCCATCAGTGGCAGGGAAGAGACCCAGTACTTC CAISGREETQYF
TRBJ2-5 . . TRBV19 TGTGCCAGTAGTAAGGGCCCCGGAGGAGAGACCCAGTACTTC CASSKGPGGETQYF
TRBJ2-1 TRBD2 many TRBV6-5 TGTGCCAGCAGTTTGGCTAGCGGGCTTACTATAACCTACAATGAGCAGTTCTTC CASSLASGLTITYNEQFF
TRBJ2-7 . . TRBV6-1 TGTGCCAGCAGGCTAGGTTCGGACTCCTACGAGCAGTACTTC CASRLGSDSYEQYF
TRBJ1-2 . . TRBV27 TGTGCCAGCATGTCGGGCATCTATGGCTACACCTTC CASMSGIYGYTF
TRBJ2-3 TRBD2 . TRBV20-1 TGCAGTGCCCCTCCACCCGGGACTAGCGGAGATATGCAGTATTTT CSAPPPGTSGDMQYF
TRBJ2-3 . many TRBV24-1 TGTGCCACCAGTGAATCCGGACAGGCCTCGGGAGCGCAGTATTTT CATSESGQASGAQYF
TRBJ2-2 . . TRBV12-3/TRBV12-4 TGTGCCGGCAGTGCCCTAGGCGGCCCCGGGGAGCTGTTTTTT CAGSALGGPGELFF
TRBJ2-5 . few TRBV19 TGTGCCAGTCAACTCAATACAGGTGGAGAGACCCAGTACTTC CASQLNTGGETQYF
TRBJ2-1 TRBD2 . TRBV25-1 TGTGCCAGCAGTGTAGCGGGCTATGAGCAGTTCTTC CASSVAGYEQFF
TRBJ1-1 . once TRBV7-2 TGTGCCAGCAGCCCCTGGGGCCTGGACACTGAAGCTTTCTTT CASSPWGLDTEAFF
TRBJ2-3 . few TRBV20-1 TGCAGTGCCTTCTCGGGCAGGGAACGGACAGATACGCAGTATTTT CSAFSGRERTDTQYF
TRBJ1-1 . . TRBV20-1 TGCAGTGCCCCCCGGGGGGGTTACGCGAACACTGAAGCTTTCTTT CSAPRGGYANTEAFF
TRBJ1-1 TRBD1 few TRBV7-7 TGTGCCAGCAGCGTTTACAGGGGCGCTGAAGCTTTCTTT CASSVYRGAEAFF
TRBJ1-1 . . TRBV28 TGTGCCAGCAGTCCTCCCCCGACAGGCATGAACACTGAAGCTTTCTTT CASSPPPTGMNTEAFF